A single sample is the source of the 20 T cell receptor beta chains below, sequenced in a study of cytomegalovirus exposure and HLA in healthy donors. Here immunoSEQ multiplex PCR was the method, and the copy in TCRdb shows in-frame clones only, minus some. This table holds approximately 100,000 clones, about 88% found once. Sequencing input: PBMCs. These receptors all come from a man aged 18 to 35 in good health and CMV-seropositive.

The rearrangement joins TRBV15 to TRBJ2-5, with a weak D call TRBD2 (6 bases). The germline gives CDR1 LNHNV, CDR2 YYDKDF (reference sequence). The V end lost 1 base, the J end lost 2 bases, and 8 bases lay between the germline ends. The CDR3 has 14 residues. CDR3 DNA: TGTGCCACCAGCAGAGGCGGGATTCAAGAGACCCAGTACTTC. Its translation is CATSRGGIQETQYF.

J is TRBJ2-3 and V is TRBV25-1, with 7 bases lining up with TRBD2. CDR3 length equals 16 residues. The V and J ends lost 6 bases and 4 bases, in that order; junction bases with no gene match: 13. Germline V CDR1 and CDR2: MGHDK, SYGVNS. The CDR3 coding sequence is TGTGCCAGCAGAAGATTTGGCGGGAGTATCGCAGATACGCAGTATTTT. It is translated as CASRRFGGSIADTQYF.

This clone has just one count. This chain connects TRBV6-1 to TRBJ1-1, with D unclear. V dropped 1 base and J dropped 1 base, with 4 bases sitting between them. Germline loops: CDR1 MNHNS, CDR2 SASEGT. CDR3 length equals 13 residues. CDR3 amino acids: CASSEVGNTEAFF. CDR3 bases: TGTGCCAGCAGTGAAGTCGGGAACACTGAAGCTTTCTTT.

The CDR3 region has the DNA TGTGCCAGCAGCTATTGGGACAGGCACTCTGGAAACACCATATATTTT. This encodes CASSYWDRHSGNTIYF. The rearrangement joins TRBV5-6 to TRBJ1-3; 8 bases match TRBD1. Germline CDR1 SGHDT, CDR2 YYEEEE. The CDR3 totals 16 residues. V shed 3 bases, J shed 0 bases, and the junction held 5 bases outside the gene matches.

The chain recombines TRBV7-9 with TRBJ1-1; 7 nucleotides align to TRBD1. Per germline, CDR1 SEHNR and CDR2 FQNEAQ (reference sequence). This CDR3 contains 13 residues. J gave up 6 bases and V 6 bases, and 7 bases lay outside the gene matches. CDR3 sequence (DNA): TGTGCCAGCAGTGTACCCGGGACAGCTGAAGCTTTCTTT. Protein sequence: CASSVPGTAEAFF.

The chain has TRBV5-6 and TRBJ2-4; no clear D. V was trimmed by 1 base and J by 0 bases, leaving 8 bases between them. The CDR3 spans 15 residues. Germline CDR1 reads SGHDT; CDR2 reads YYEEEE. The CDR3 sequence is CASSLKQLAKNIQYF. CDR3 in DNA: TGTGCCAGCAGCTTGAAACAGCTAGCCAAAAACATTCAGTACTTC.

The chain combines TRBV18 with TRBJ2-3; 9 bases are shared with TRBD2. The CDR3 loop spans 16 amino acids. Trimming cost V 3 bases and J 2 bases; bases outside gene matches: 6. CDR1 and CDR2 (germline): KGHSH, LQKENI. CDR3 in amino acids: CASSPSTSGNTDTQYF. CDR3 nucleotide sequence: TGTGCCAGCTCACCGTCGACTAGCGGAAACACAGATACGCAGTATTTT.

The rearrangement joins TRBV15 to TRBJ2-6, with a weak D call TRBD1 (5 bases). Deletions cut 5 bases from V and 0 bases from J, with 8 bases between. CDR3 length equals 15 residues. Germline V gene lookup returns CDR1 LNHNV and CDR2 YYDKDF (reference sequence). CDR3 nucleotides: TGTGCCACCAGCCTAGACAGCTCTGGGGCCAACGTCCTGACTTTC. This codes for CATSLDSSGANVLTF.

This chain connects TRBV7-9 to TRBJ2-1; maybe TRBD2 (5 bases). Trimming took 6 bases from V and 10 from J, leaving 13 bases between them. CDR1 is SEHNR and CDR2 is FQNEAQ in the germline V gene (reference sequence). The CDR3 has 12 residues. This CDR3 is CASRSNPGEQFF. CDR3 nucleotides: TGTGCCAGCAGGTCGAATCCGGGAGAGCAGTTCTTC.

A single count supports this clone. The chain is built from TRBV29-1 and TRBJ1-2; tentatively, D is TRBD1 (5 bases). Between the trimmed V and J ends, which lost 4 bases and 0 bases, there was a span of 9 bases. In germline, CDR1 is SQVTM, CDR2 ANQGSEA. The CDR3 totals 13 residues. In DNA, the CDR3 is TGCAGCGTTGCCGCGACAGCTAACTATGGCTACACCTTC. It specifies CSVAATANYGYTF.

This clone was counted a single time. The chain employs TRBV7-9 and TRBJ2-3, with 7 positions matching TRBD1. Germline V gene sequence: CDR1 SEHNR, CDR2 FQNEAQ (reference sequence). V trimming: 5 bases; J trimming: 0 bases; junction bases outside the gene matches: 2. The CDR3 has 14 residues. CDR3 sequence (DNA): TGTGCCAGCAGCCCGGGACAGAGCACAGATACGCAGTATTTT. It translates to CASSPGQSTDTQYF.

This clone was seen a single time. The chain links TRBV9 to TRBJ2-3; 13 bases agree with TRBD2. This CDR3 contains 19 residues. Germline V lookup: CDR1 SGDLS, CDR2 YYNGEE. The ends lost 3 bases at V and 4 bases at J; junction bases unmatched: 14. The CDR3 protein is CASSAPGLAGYSRADTQYF. In DNA, the CDR3 is TGTGCCAGCAGCGCGCCGGGACTAGCGGGATACAGTAGGGCAGATACGCAGTATTTT.

This chain links TRBV7-9 with TRBJ2-5, with TRBD1 matching over 7 bases. With V trimmed by 2 bases and J by 4 bases, 16 bases remained unmatched. This CDR3 comprises 18 residues. Germline lookup yields CDR1 SEHNR and CDR2 FQNEAQ (reference sequence). CDR3 coding DNA: TGTGCCAGCAGCTTAACGACCCCGAGTATGGACAGGCCAGAGACCCAGTACTTC. Translated: CASSLTTPSMDRPETQYF.

This rearrangement joins TRBV6-1 to TRBJ2-7; D not resolved. CDR1 MNHNS and CDR2 SASEGT come from the germline V gene. The CDR3 runs 14 residues. Deletions cut 1 base from V and 0 bases from J, with 7 bases between. The CDR3 region has the DNA TGTGCCAGCAGTGAAGGAGCCGGCTCCTACGAGCAGTACTTC. It is translated as CASSEGAGSYEQYF.

This sequence joins TRBV7-2 and TRBJ2-5, with TRBD2 identical over 10 bases. This CDR3 is built from 15 residues. Germline CDR1 is SGHTA and CDR2 is FQGNSA. Trimming took 2 bases from V and 5 from J; bases not matched to a gene: 5. CDR3: CASSLSGGAWETQYF. The CDR3 DNA sequence: TGTGCCAGCAGCTTAAGCGGGGGGGCTTGGGAGACCCAGTACTTC.

V is TRBV2 and J is TRBJ2-7; no firm D call. Germline V gives CDR1 SNHLY, CDR2 FYNNEI. This CDR3 has 13 amino acids. The V and J ends lost 7 bases and 2 bases respectively, with 12 bases between them. The CDR3 loop reads CASKESLTYEQYF. CDR3 sequence (DNA): TGTGCCAGCAAGGAGAGCCTGACCTACGAGCAGTACTTC.

This rearrangement joins TRBV11-2 to TRBJ2-1; 10 bases line up with TRBD2. In germline, CDR1 is SGHAT, CDR2 FQNNGV. The CDR3 is 18 amino acids. The V gene end was trimmed by 2 bases and the J gene end by 8 bases; junction bases not matched to a gene: 15. DNA of the CDR3: TGTGCCAGCAGCTTAACTCTCTTGGAGCGGGGGGGCCGCGATGAGCAGTTCTTC. Its protein is CASSLTLLERGGRDEQFF.

This clone was found a few times. Other nucleotide sequences from this sample produce the same CDR3. The chain links TRBV28 to TRBJ2-7; 12 bases are a match to TRBD2. The ends lost 6 bases at V and 2 bases at J; junction bases unmatched: 5. Germline V gene lookup returns CDR1 MDHEN and CDR2 SYDVKM. The CDR3 totals 15 residues. The CDR3 region is CASSPTSGRPYEQYF. The CDR3 DNA follows: TGTGCCAGCAGCCCGACTAGCGGGAGACCCTACGAGCAGTACTTC.

The chain links TRBV5-4 to TRBJ2-5, with D tentatively TRBD2 (6 bases). V shed 0 bases and J shed 0 bases, with 12 bases lying between them. In germline, CDR1 is SGHNT, CDR2 YYREEE (reference sequence). This CDR3 is 16 amino acids long. Here the CDR3 reads CASSLGVSGYQETQYF. DNA for the CDR3: TGTGCCAGCAGCTTGGGGGTTAGCGGTTACCAAGAGACCCAGTACTTC.

This clone was observed a single time. V is TRBV21-1 and J is TRBJ2-7; whether TRBD2, the table's D call, matches the DNA was not checked. TRBV21-1 constitutes a pseudogene. The CDR3 totals 16 residues. This CDR3 is CASSNLSAHGGYEQYF. The CDR3, as DNA: TGTGCCAGCAGCAATTTGTCGGCCCACGGGGGGTACGAGCAGTACTTC.